This paragraph reports one TCR beta chain. Its antigen is currently unknown. CDR3 length: 11 amino acids. V shed 7 bases and J shed 9 bases, with 10 bases lying between them. Per germline, CDR1 SGHAT and CDR2 FQDESV (reference sequence). The data originate from a study of CD8 T cells in ankylosing spondylitis. Whole-study results and caveats: Earlier studies detected some motif variants in reactive arthritis synovial fluid and blood. It was reported that disease-linked clones were significantly enriched in matched ankylosing spondylitis synovial fluid. Characteristic of ankylosing spondylitis blood, it appeared, was a TCR beta motif comprising about eight highly homologous variants. Disease-linked clones proved CD8+ and comparatively uncommon in peripheral blood.

In making TCR beta libraries, quantitative 5'-RACE with molecular barcodes was used. TCRdb independently ran MiXCR on the 5' RACE reads; one entry per CDR3 protein. The sample lists some 200,000 distinct CDR3 sequences; 5.5% to 7.5% were seen once. The sequenced material came from blood, either unsorted or a sorted T cell fraction (not recorded which). This chain joins TRBV11-1 and TRBJ2-1, with no clear D. The source of this sequence is a male donor with ankylosing spondylitis. DNA of the CDR3: TGTGCCAGCATCATTACGGGTGAGCAGTTCTTC. Residues: CASIITGEQFF. The full variable domain, completed using reference TRBV11-1 and TRBJ2-1, is EAEVAQSPRYKITEKSQAVAFWCDPISGHATLYWYRQILGQGPELLVQFQDESVVDDSQLPKDRFSAERLKGVDSTLKIQPAELGDSAMYLCASIITGEQFFGPGTRLTVL.